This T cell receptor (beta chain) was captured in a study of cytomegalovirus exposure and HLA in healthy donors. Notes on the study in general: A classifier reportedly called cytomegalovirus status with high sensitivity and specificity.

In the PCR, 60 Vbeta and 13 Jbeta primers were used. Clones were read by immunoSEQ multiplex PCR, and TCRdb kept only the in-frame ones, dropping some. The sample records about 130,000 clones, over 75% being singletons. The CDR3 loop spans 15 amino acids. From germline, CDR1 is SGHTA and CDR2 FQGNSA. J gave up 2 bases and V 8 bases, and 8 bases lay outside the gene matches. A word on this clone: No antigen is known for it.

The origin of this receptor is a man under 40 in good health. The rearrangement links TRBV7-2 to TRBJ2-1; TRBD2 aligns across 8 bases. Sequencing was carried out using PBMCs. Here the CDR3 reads CASAATGRAYNEQFF. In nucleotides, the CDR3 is TGTGCCAGCGCCGCGACCGGGAGGGCCTACAATGAGCAGTTCTTC.